These 20 T cell receptor beta chains originate from one sample sequenced in a study of patients and donors after allogeneic stem cell transplantation. TCRdb re-derived calls from the RT-PCR reads in MiXCR, one entry per CDR3 protein. In the table there are about 960,000 distinct CDR3 sequences, 15% to 20% of which are singletons. Sequencing was performed on blood, either unsorted or a sorted T cell fraction (not recorded which). These receptors all come from a human donor who was either an allogeneic HSCT recipient or a stem cell or donor lymphocyte infusion donor (not recorded which). It is not recorded whose cells these are; they may come from a transplant donor.

This clonotype has ten or more counts. This chain uses TRBV5-6 with TRBJ1-4; D uncertain. The V gene's germline CDR1 is SGHDT and CDR2 YYEEEE. The CDR3 is 15 amino acids. V shed 0 bases and J shed 5 bases, with 11 bases lying between them. CDR3 protein: CASSLESLINEKLFF. In DNA, the CDR3 is TGTGCCAGCAGCTTGGAGTCCCTAATCAATGAAAAACTGTTTTTT.

This clonotype was detected only a few times. CDR3 loop: CASSYKLETQYF. The CDR3 region has the DNA TGTGCCAGCAGTTATAAGTTGGAGACCCAGTACTTC. The chain employs TRBV6-6 and TRBJ2-5; the D is unclear. V was trimmed by 3 bases and J by 5 bases, leaving 7 bases between them. Germline CDR1 and CDR2: MNHNY and SVGAGI (reference sequence). This CDR3 has 12 residues.

The chain carries TRBV6-5 and TRBJ1-1; weak D call: TRBD1 (5 bases). The CDR3 is 15 residues long. Trimming stripped 0 bases from V and 5 bases from J, with 13 bases between. CDR1 is MNHEY, CDR2 SVGAGI, per germline. Here the CDR3 reads CASSYSSRGLTEAFF. Here the CDR3 DNA reads TGTGCCAGCAGTTACTCGTCCCGGGGGTTAACTGAAGCTTTCTTT.

The table lists this clonotype with a few counts. The CDR3 protein is CASRTRDLLRDGYTF. CDR3 nucleotide sequence: TGCGCCAGCCGAACAAGGGACTTGCTGCGGGATGGCTACACCTTC. V and J are TRBV5-1 and TRBJ1-2, with D perhaps matching TRBD1 (5 bases). The CDR3 is 15 residues long. V lost 7 bases and J lost 6, with 22 bases in between. Germline loops: CDR1 SGHRS, CDR2 YFSETQ.

The chain is built from TRBV27 and TRBJ1-2; 9 bases are shared with TRBD1. CDR1 and CDR2 from the germline V gene are MNHEY and SMNVEV (reference sequence). Trimming at V came to 0 bases and at J to 6 bases, leaving 5 bases not matched to a gene. The CDR3 contains 15 residues. The DNA of the CDR3 is TGTGCCAGCAGTTTATCGCGGACAGGGGTTCATGGCTACACCTTC. It yields the protein CASSLSRTGVHGYTF.

This clonotype was detected only once. The V call is TRBV5-4, the J call TRBJ2-3, with D possibly called TRBD1 or TRBD2 (5 bases each). Germline V gene lookup returns CDR1 SGHNT and CDR2 YYREEE (reference sequence). There are 14 residues in the CDR3. Trimming shortened V by 4 bases and J by 4 bases, and 13 bases separated the two germline ends. The chain's CDR3 is CASSRGRGADTQYF. The CDR3 DNA follows: TGTGCCAGCAGCCGGGGCCGAGGGGCAGATACGCAGTATTTT. The whole variable domain, remainder taken from reference TRBV5-4 and TRBJ2-3, is ETGVTQSPTHLIKTRGQQVTLRCSSQSGHNTVSWYQQALGQGPQFIFQYYREEENGRGNFPPRFSGLQFPNYSSELNVNALELDDSALYLCASSRGRGADTQYFGPGTRLTVL.

This clonotype was seen a handful of times. The rearrangement uses TRBV4-1 and TRBJ2-4; no clear D. With 3 bases removed from V and 7 bases from J, the gap between germline ends came to 19 bases. Germline V gene lookup returns CDR1 MGHRA and CDR2 YSYEKL. This CDR3 is 16 amino acids long. CDR3 nucleotide sequence: TGCGCCAGCAGCCAGAGATTCCTGGGCCGGTACAACATTCAGTACTTC. Its protein is CASSQRFLGRYNIQYF.

This clonotype was detected many times. This chain links TRBV7-9 with TRBJ1-1; no reliable D call. The CDR3 is 14 amino acids. Germline CDR1 is SEHNR and CDR2 is FQNEAQ (reference sequence). Trimming took off 0 bases at V and 5 bases at J, with 10 bases between the two ends. The CDR3 sequence: CASSLAFGKTEAFF. In nucleotides, the CDR3 is TGTGCCAGCAGCTTAGCCTTCGGGAAGACTGAAGCTTTCTTT.

The V and J genes are TRBV5-4 and TRBJ2-3, with D unresolved. The V and J ends lost 0 bases and 3 bases respectively, with 11 bases between them. The CDR3 loop spans 15 amino acids. Germline V lookup: CDR1 SGHNT, CDR2 YYREEE (reference sequence). CDR3 protein: CASSLDSLGTDTQYF. The CDR3 DNA sequence: TGTGCCAGCAGCTTGGACTCCCTGGGGACAGATACGCAGTATTTT.

The chain is built from TRBV7-3 and TRBJ2-5; no definite D call. The CDR3 has 14 residues. CDR1 and CDR2 from the germline V gene are SGHTA and FQGTGA. The ends were cut back, 0 bases at V and 0 bases at J, with 5 bases in the middle. The CDR3 region has the DNA TGTGCCAGCAGCTTAACGGGGAACCAAGAGACCCAGTACTTC. This sequence encodes CASSLTGNQETQYF. The variable domain in full, with the rest retrieved from reference TRBV7-3 and TRBJ2-5, is GAGVSQTPSNKVTEKGKYVELRCDPISGHTALYWYRQSLGQGPEFLIYFQGTGAADDSGLPNDRFFAVRPEGSVSTLKIQRTERGDSAVYLCASSLTGNQETQYFGPGTRLLVL.

This clonotype was detected a few times. The V call is TRBV29-1, the J call TRBJ1-2, with 10 bases lining up with TRBD1. The CDR3 length is 15 residues. Germline V gene lookup returns CDR1 SQVTM and CDR2 ANQGSEA. V lost 4 bases and J lost 3; bases outside the gene matches: 8. The CDR3 loop is CSVGEGTGVHYGYTF. The CDR3 bases are TGCAGCGTTGGAGAAGGGACAGGGGTTCACTATGGCTACACCTTC.

The genes are TRBV5-6 and TRBJ2-1; D might be TRBD2 (7 bases). Germline values: CDR1 SGHDT, CDR2 YYEEEE. V lost 4 bases to trimming and J lost 3 bases, with 20 bases between them. The CDR3 runs to 17 residues. CDR3 protein: CASSAVGGGAIYNEQFF. The CDR3 DNA sequence: TGTGCCAGCAGCGCGGTGGGAGGGGGGGCTATCTACAATGAGCAGTTCTTC.

V and J are TRBV5-5 and TRBJ1-6; 7 bases are shared with TRBD1. Trimming cost V 3 bases and J 8 bases; bases outside gene matches: 8. CDR3 length: 15 residues. In germline, CDR1 is SGHKS, CDR2 YYEKEE (reference sequence). The CDR3 protein is CASSSALGGDSPLHF. DNA for the CDR3: TGTGCCAGCAGCTCGGCTTTAGGGGGCGATTCACCCCTCCACTTT.

There are a few counts of this clonotype. The chain couples TRBV27 to TRBJ1-2; tentatively, D is TRBD1 (5 bases). Germline V gene lookup returns CDR1 MNHEY and CDR2 SMNVEV (reference sequence). The CDR3 is 13 residues long. Trimming left V 2 bases short and J 8 bases short, with 12 bases between. CDR3 in amino acids: CASSLGGQSGYTF. CDR3 coding DNA: TGTGCCAGCAGTTTAGGGGGTCAGTCGGGCTACACCTTC.

The chain is built from TRBV20-1 and TRBJ1-2; 8 positions agree with TRBD1. The CDR3 is made up of 16 amino acids. With 3 bases clipped from V and 2 bases from J, the junction kept 11 bases outside the gene matches. The germline gives CDR1 DFQATT, CDR2 SNEGSKA (reference sequence). CDR3 sequence: CSASVPGRQGNYGYTF. CDR3 in DNA: TGCAGTGCTAGCGTCCCCGGCCGACAGGGGAACTATGGCTACACCTTC.

The chain couples TRBV12-3 or TRBV12-4 to TRBJ1-2; TRBD1 matches 10 bases. CDR3 length: 19 residues. Trimming removed 7 bases from V and 1 base from J; junction bases left unmatched: 18. The DNA for the CDR3 is TGTGCCAGCACCAATGATCCGGGACAGGGGAACGGTGGTAACTATGGCTACACCTTC. Amino acid sequence: CASTNDPGQGNGGNYGYTF.

This clonotype was picked up many times. The rearrangement joins TRBV6-5 to TRBJ2-7; D gene unclear. The germline CDR1 and CDR2 sequences are MNHEY and SVGAGI. The V end was cut by 2 bases, the J end by 0 bases, with 11 bases between. CDR3 length equals 15 residues. In DNA, the CDR3 is TGTGCCAGCAGTTACGGCAGGCCAAGCTCCTACGAGCAGTACTTC. Amino acid sequence: CASSYGRPSSYEQYF.

The V gene is TRBV12-3 or TRBV12-4, the J gene TRBJ2-4; the match to TRBD2 covers 8 bases. The CDR3 sequence is 18 residues long. After removal of 3 bases from V and 1 base from J, the junction contained 11 bases not matched to a gene. This chain's CDR3 is CASSFALRAGVAKNIQYF. Here the CDR3 DNA reads TGTGCCAGCAGTTTTGCTCTACGAGCGGGAGTGGCCAAAAACATTCAGTACTTC.

This clonotype was detected a few times. The V call is TRBV11-1, the J call TRBJ2-2; D could derive from TRBD1 or TRBD2 (5 bases each). With 5 bases removed from V and 3 bases from J, the gap between germline ends came to 7 bases. Germline V gives CDR1 SGHAT, CDR2 FQDESV (reference sequence). CDR3 size: 13 residues. This chain's CDR3 is CASSGGYTGELFF. In DNA, the CDR3 is TGTGCCAGCAGCGGGGGTTACACCGGGGAGCTGTTTTTT. The full variable domain, in which reference TRBV11-1 and TRBJ2-2 provide the parts outside the CDR3, is EAEVAQSPRYKITEKSQAVAFWCDPISGHATLYWYRQILGQGPELLVQFQDESVVDDSQLPKDRFSAERLKGVDSTLKIQPAELGDSAMYLCASSGGYTGELFFGEGSRLTVL.

This clonotype appeared a few times. The rearrangement links TRBV29-1 to TRBJ1-2; possible D gene TRBD1, 5 bases. Looked up from germline, CDR1 is SQVTM and CDR2 is ANQGSEA. This CDR3 contains 15 residues. Trimming stripped 0 bases from V and 2 bases from J, with 13 bases between. The CDR3 sequence is CSVEERVRGNYGYTF. CDR3 in DNA: TGCAGCGTTGAAGAGAGGGTCCGGGGGAACTATGGCTACACCTTC.